Below, 19 T cell receptor beta chains from the same sample are listed, as sequenced in a study of technical replicates of blood from several donors (dated by TCRdb to 2017 to 2019). Preparation of the library involved the immunoSEQ multiplex PCR assay. The source is immuneACCESS, and TCRdb retained only in-frame sequences with V and J called. Part of the clones is not carried over; for the studies checked, unresolved V genes explain less than half of this, and the remainder is unexplained. In all, the sample holds 98,000 or so clones, and about 95% of those were seen once. The leading ten clones occupy around 0.21% of the sample. Input material: T cells isolated from PBMCs. These receptors originate from a human donor in good health.

The V and J genes are TRBV7-8 and TRBJ1-1; TRBD1 agrees at 8 bases. The CDR3 covers 16 residues. Germline V gives CDR1 SGHVS, CDR2 FQNEAQ. Unmatched junction bases numbered 6, after V lost 3 bases and J lost 0 bases. CDR3: CASSFPGTGMNTEAFF. The CDR3 coding sequence is TGTGCCAGCAGCTTTCCCGGGACAGGTATGAACACTGAAGCTTTCTTT.

This clone has only one observation. The CDR3 reads CASSIVAGGSSEQYF. CDR3 bases: TGTGCCAGTAGTATTGTAGCGGGGGGGAGTTCCGAGCAGTACTTC. The chain recombines TRBV19 with TRBJ2-7, with 11 positions matching TRBD2. The CDR3 is 15 amino acids. V shed 3 bases and J 6 bases; nucleotides not matched to a gene: 7. Germline V gives CDR1 LNHDA, CDR2 SQIVND (reference sequence).

The rearrangement uses TRBV10-2 and TRBJ1-2, with TRBD1 matching over 8 bases. Germline CDR1 reads WSHSY; CDR2 reads SAAADI. This CDR3 spans 19 amino acids. The ends lost 5 bases at V and 2 bases at J; junction bases unmatched: 19. The CDR3 is CASSKRWGETGDINYGYTF. In DNA form, the CDR3 reads TGCGCCAGCAGTAAGAGGTGGGGAGAGACAGGGGATATCAACTATGGCTACACCTTC.

V usage is TRBV6-1 and J usage is TRBJ2-7, with no clear D. CDR3 size: 14 residues. Germline assignment: CDR1 MNHNS and CDR2 SASEGT. Trimming removed 6 bases from V and 5 bases from J, with 17 bases in between. In DNA, the CDR3 is TGTGCCAGCAGGGTCGTTGAGACAAACAACGAGCAGTACTTC. Its translation is CASRVVETNNEQYF.

The J gene is TRBJ1-1, the V gene TRBV2; no clear D gene. There are 14 residues in the CDR3. CDR1 and CDR2 from the germline V gene are SNHLY and FYNNEI. Trimming took off 3 bases at V and 3 bases at J, with 11 bases between the two ends. Here the CDR3 reads CASSERGRYTEAFF. CDR3 sequence (DNA): TGTGCCAGCAGTGAGCGGGGTAGGTACACTGAAGCTTTCTTT. The full variable domain, in which reference TRBV2 and TRBJ1-1 provide the parts outside the CDR3, is EPEVTQTPSHQVTQMGQEVILRCVPISNHLYFYWYRQILGQKVEFLVSFYNNEISEKSEIFDDQFSVERPDGSNFTLKIRSTKLEDSAMYFCASSERGRYTEAFFGQGTRLTVV.

The chain uses TRBV6-5 and TRBJ1-3; D unclear. The CDR3 contains 15 residues. Trimming stripped 0 bases from V and 3 bases from J, with 9 bases between. CDR1 is MNHEY, CDR2 SVGAGI, per germline. The CDR3 here is CASSYSSNSGNTIYF. The CDR3 coding sequence is TGTGCCAGCAGTTACTCGAGCAATAGTGGAAACACCATATATTTT.

The CDR3 is CASSLRQALPEAFF. The CDR3 nucleotides are TGCGCCAGCAGCCTACGACAGGCTCTGCCCGAAGCTTTCTTT. This chain joins TRBV4-1 and TRBJ1-1, with D perhaps TRBD1 (6 bases). The V gene's germline CDR1 is MGHRA and CDR2 YSYEKL. The CDR3 has 14 amino acids. Trimming shortened V by 4 bases and J by 8 bases, and 17 bases separated the two germline ends.

The chain combines TRBV6-6 with TRBJ2-7; TRBD1 matches 7 bases. V lost 8 bases, J lost 2 bases, and 15 bases stayed unmatched. Germline V CDR1 and CDR2: MNHNY, SVGAGI (reference sequence). The CDR3 has 16 amino acids. This CDR3 is CASLSAHTGDAYEQYF. Here the CDR3 DNA reads TGTGCCAGCCTGTCGGCCCACACAGGGGACGCCTACGAGCAGTACTTC.

The J gene is TRBJ2-6, the V gene TRBV28, with D possibly being TRBD1 (5 bases). V gave up 6 bases and J gave up 0 bases, with 6 bases separating them. Germline CDR1 MDHEN, CDR2 SYDVKM. This CDR3 is built from 14 residues. The CDR3 nucleotides are TGTGCCAGCAGGACAGACTCTGGGGCCAACGTCCTGACTTTC. This translates into CASRTDSGANVLTF.

The V and J genes are TRBV15 and TRBJ1-2; 8 bases align to TRBD1. The germline gives CDR1 LNHNV, CDR2 YYDKDF (reference sequence). The CDR3 spans 15 residues. With 1 base clipped from V and 6 bases from J, the junction kept 7 bases outside the gene matches. The CDR3 region is CATSRATNRGNGYTF. Here the CDR3 DNA reads TGTGCCACCAGCAGAGCTACAAACAGGGGGAATGGCTACACCTTC.

The chain is built from TRBV5-4 and TRBJ2-7; no reliable D call. With 2 bases removed from V and 4 bases from J, the gap between germline ends came to 13 bases. The CDR3 spans 14 residues. The germline gives CDR1 SGHNT, CDR2 YYREEE (reference sequence). This CDR3 reads CASSFSVETYEQYF. As DNA, the CDR3 is TGTGCCAGCAGCTTTTCTGTCGAGACTTACGAGCAGTACTTC. The full variable domain, rest sourced from reference TRBV5-4 and TRBJ2-7, is ETGVTQSPTHLIKTRGQQVTLRCSSQSGHNTVSWYQQALGQGPQFIFQYYREEENGRGNFPPRFSGLQFPNYSSELNVNALELDDSALYLCASSFSVETYEQYFGPGTRLTVT.

This chain links TRBV13 with TRBJ2-3, with D tentatively TRBD1 (6 bases). Germline V gives CDR1 PRHDT, CDR2 FYEKMQ (reference sequence). Trimming shortened V by 7 bases and J by 1 base, and 12 bases separated the two germline ends. The length of the CDR3 is 14 residues. The CDR3 reads CASIRGRGTDTQYF. CDR3 bases: TGTGCCAGCATCAGGGGTAGAGGCACAGATACGCAGTATTTT.

As concerns this clone: One end of the junction does not line up with germline, which may come from a read error. The chain combines TRBV6-5 with TRBJ1-1; TRBD1 agrees at 8 bases. The CDR3 is made up of 11 amino acids. Germline CDR1 and CDR2: MNHEY and SVGAGI. CDR3 loop: CASSPRDRFYF. The CDR3 DNA sequence: TGTGCCAGCAGTCCCCGGGACAGGTTTTATTTT.

This chain connects TRBV6-5 to TRBJ2-7; TRBD1 agrees at 10 bases. Germline lookup yields CDR1 MNHEY and CDR2 SVGAGI. This CDR3 contains 15 residues. After removal of 2 bases from V and 1 base from J, the junction contained 2 bases not matched to a gene. CDR3 region: CASSYGTGVSYEQYF. CDR3 sequence (DNA): TGTGCCAGCAGTTACGGGACAGGGGTTTCCTACGAGCAGTACTTC.

The DNA of the CDR3 is TGTGCCATCAGCGTCGAGCGGGAGAGGTCCTACGAGCAGTACTTC. Translating gives CAISVERERSYEQYF. The chain combines TRBV10-3 with TRBJ2-7; TRBD2 matches 8 bases. The CDR3 extends over 15 amino acids. In germline, CDR1 is ENHRY, CDR2 SYGVKD. Unmatched junction bases numbered 8, after V lost 6 bases and J lost 1 base.

V and J are TRBV29-1 and TRBJ2-3, with unresolved D. Germline CDR1 reads SQVTM; CDR2 reads ANQGSEA. The CDR3 runs 13 residues. The ends were cut back, 4 bases at V and 0 bases at J, with 8 bases in the middle. The CDR3 sequence: CSVAPTSTDTQYF. CDR3 in DNA: TGCAGCGTTGCCCCTACTAGCACAGATACGCAGTATTTT.

The genes are TRBV7-9 and TRBJ2-1, with TRBD2 identical over 7 bases. The CDR3 is 15 amino acids. Unmatched junction bases numbered 11, after V lost 7 bases and J lost 5 bases. Looked up from germline, CDR1 is SEHNR and CDR2 is FQNEAQ (reference sequence). In DNA form, the CDR3 reads TGTGCCAGCACCCGAACTAGCGATATTCACAATGAGCAGTTCTTC. As protein: CASTRTSDIHNEQFF.

This rearrangement joins TRBV10-3 to TRBJ2-1; D unresolved. Germline CDR1 is ENHRY and CDR2 is SYGVKD. The CDR3 sequence is 18 residues long. Deletions cut 4 bases from V and 6 bases from J, with 25 bases between. CDR3: CAISGPRGGSPFANEQFF. The CDR3 bases are TGTGCCATCAGTGGCCCCCGAGGTGGGTCGCCTTTTGCCAATGAGCAGTTCTTC.

This chain links TRBV27 with TRBJ1-5; D is perhaps TRBD1 (6 bases). CDR1 MNHEY and CDR2 SMNVEV come from the germline V gene (reference sequence). The CDR3 loop spans 12 amino acids. Trimming removed 4 bases at V and 9 bases at J, with 10 bases between. In DNA form, the CDR3 reads TGTGCCAGCAGTTCAGGGGTGCGGCCCCAGCATTTT. This translates into CASSSGVRPQHF.